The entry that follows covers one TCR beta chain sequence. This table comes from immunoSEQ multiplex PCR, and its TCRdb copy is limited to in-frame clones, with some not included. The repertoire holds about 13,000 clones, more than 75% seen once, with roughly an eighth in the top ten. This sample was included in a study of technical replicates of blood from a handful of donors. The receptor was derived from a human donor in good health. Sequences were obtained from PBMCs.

Written as DNA, the CDR3 is TGTGCCAGCAGCTTGCAACAGGGCTATGAGCAGTTCTTC. Translated, it gives CASSLQQGYEQFF. The chain uses TRBV5-6 and TRBJ2-1; a weak D match, TRBD1 (6 bases). The V and J ends lost 1 base and 8 bases respectively, with 10 bases between them. CDR1 is SGHDT and CDR2 is YYEEEE in the germline V gene. The CDR3 has 13 amino acids. Based on the CDR3 plus reference TRBV5-6 and TRBJ2-1, the full variable domain is DAGVTQSPTHLIKTRGQQVTLRCSPKSGHDTVSWYQQALGQGPQFIFQYYEEEERQRGNFPDRFSGHQFPNYSSELNVNALLLGDSALYLCASSLQQGYEQFFGPGTRLTVL.